This T cell receptor beta chain was documented in a study of cytotoxic CD8 clonotypes in ibrutinib-treated CLL. Study-level background: Across samples, productive templates numbered over 200,000 and productive rearrangements reached 80,000 to 100,000 on average.

Per the germline V gene, CDR1 is MNHEY and CDR2 is SVGAGI. The CDR3 loop spans 14 amino acids. The trim removed 5 bases at V and 4 bases at J, leaving 7 bases unmatched. The intended depth for sequencing was 1 in 200,000 to 1 in 1 million T cells. Method: immunoSEQ multiplex PCR; TCRdb's copy keeps in-frame clones and lacks some. The sample carries some 150,000 clones, about 75% recorded once. This specimen was PBMCs, taken after 24 months of ibrutinib treatment. This chain connects TRBV6-5 to TRBJ2-7; 8 nucleotides match TRBD2. This TCR derives from a human donor with chronic lymphocytic leukemia. CDR3 DNA: TGTGCCAGCAGTCCATTTACGGGGGGGTACGAGCAGTACTTC. The encoded protein is CASSPFTGGYEQYF.